Below, 11 T cell receptor beta chains from the same sample are listed, as sequenced in a study of T cell repertoires in aging, cancer and after chemotherapy. TCR beta rearrangements were amplified from peripheral blood genomic DNA. Rearranged V-D-J TRB sequences were amplified with a mixed TRB-A/B primer pool. One entry per CDR3 protein results from TCRdb running MiXCR on the multiplex PCR reads. The sample has some 6,700 distinct CDR3 sequences; about 56% are singletons. Material for sequencing was blood. The receptors here all came from a human donor with a solid tumor.

The chain recombines TRBV28 with TRBJ2-7; TRBD1 might be the D (8 bases). The CDR3 has 15 amino acids. The V end was cut by 2 bases, the J end by 2 bases, with 13 bases between. Germline assignment: CDR1 MDHEN and CDR2 SYDVKM. The CDR3 reads CASSLGGGQAYEQYF. Here the CDR3 DNA reads TGTGCCAGCAGTTTAGGGGGGGGACAGGCCTACGAGCAGTACTTC.

V is TRBV9 and J is TRBJ1-2, with 8 bases lining up with TRBD1. The CDR3 loop spans 16 amino acids. Germline-derived CDR1 and CDR2 are SGDLS and YYNGEE. With 4 bases clipped from V and 3 bases from J, the junction kept 11 bases outside the gene matches. The CDR3 sequence is CASSQLPGQEDYGYTF. The CDR3 nucleotides read TGTGCCAGCAGCCAATTACCGGGACAGGAGGACTATGGCTACACCTTC.

The chain is built from TRBV5-1 and TRBJ1-1; D is possibly TRBD1 (5 bases). V was pared by 4 bases and J by 5 bases, with 12 bases between. CDR3 length equals 13 residues. Germline assignment: CDR1 SGHRS and CDR2 YFSETQ. The CDR3 coding sequence is TGCGCCAGCAGCCCACCGGGGCAAACTGAAGCTTTCTTT. This gives the protein CASSPPGQTEAFF.

The genes are TRBV28 and TRBJ2-1; 7 nucleotides agree with TRBD1. The V gene end was trimmed by 7 bases and the J gene end by 8 bases; junction bases not matched to a gene: 8. The CDR3 runs to 13 residues. Germline-derived CDR1 and CDR2 are MDHEN and SYDVKM. The CDR3 protein is CASTGTVNDEQFF. The CDR3 DNA follows: TGTGCCAGCACCGGGACAGTTAACGATGAGCAGTTCTTC.

The V call is TRBV5-6, the J call TRBJ1-4; D is undetermined. V was pared by 0 bases and J by 4 bases, with 4 bases between. CDR3 length equals 13 residues. Looked up from germline, CDR1 is SGHDT and CDR2 is YYEEEE. CDR3 protein: CASSLVDNEKLFF. CDR3 DNA sequence: TGTGCCAGCAGCTTGGTGGATAATGAAAAACTGTTTTTT.

The V call is TRBV6-2 or TRBV6-3, the J call TRBJ2-1; D ambiguous. The CDR3 has 15 amino acids. Trimming removed 4 bases at V and 3 bases at J, with 13 bases between. Germline CDR1 reads MNHEY; CDR2 reads SVGEGT. The CDR3 DNA follows: TGTGCCAGCAGTTTTACAGCAAACCTCTACAATGAGCAGTTCTTC. Translation gives CASSFTANLYNEQFF.

This clonotype was observed once. The chain couples TRBV6-5 to TRBJ2-3; TRBD2 aligns across 11 bases. CDR3 length equals 15 residues. V was pared by 0 bases and J by 4 bases, with 0 bases of the junction left unmatched. Germline lookup yields CDR1 MNHEY and CDR2 SVGAGI. Here the CDR3 DNA reads TGTGCCAGCAGTTACTCACTAGCGGGAGCAGATACGCAGTATTTT. Translating it yields CASSYSLAGADTQYF.

In its sample, this clonotype was seen a few times. This chain connects TRBV18 to TRBJ2-7, with D maybe TRBD2 (7 bases). Germline-derived CDR1 and CDR2 are KGHSH and LQKENI. Trimming removed 8 bases at V and 0 bases at J, with 17 bases between. The CDR3 runs to 15 residues. The CDR3 sequence: CASRQGLAASYEQYF. For the CDR3, the DNA is TGTGCCAGCCGCCAGGGGCTAGCGGCCTCCTACGAGCAGTACTTC.

This chain connects TRBV7-9 to TRBJ2-2; 9 bases agree with TRBD1. The junction had 3 bases not matched to a gene; V was cut back by 6 bases and J by 4 bases. Germline CDR1 and CDR2: SEHNR and FQNEAQ (reference sequence). CDR3 length: 14 residues. The CDR3 nucleotides read TGTGCCAGCAGTGGGACAGGGAGCACCGGGGAGCTGTTTTTT. As protein: CASSGTGSTGELFF. Drawing the rest from reference TRBV7-9 and TRBJ2-2, the complete variable domain is DTGVSQNPRHKITKRGQNVTFRCDPISEHNRLYWYRQTLGQGPEFLTYFQNEAQLEKSRLLSDRFSAERPKGSFSTLEIQRTEQGDSAMYLCASSGTGSTGELFFGEGSRLTVL.

This clonotype has a handful of counts. The J gene is TRBJ2-7, the V gene TRBV7-9; TRBD2 matches 8 bases. The CDR3 is 16 residues long. Losses at the gene ends were 4 bases for V and 2 bases for J; bases not matched to a gene: 10. The germline V gene encodes CDR1 SEHNR and CDR2 FQNEAQ (reference sequence). In DNA, the CDR3 is TGTGCCAGCAGCTCGGGGGGGGAGCCCTTCCCCTACGAGCAGTACTTC. It yields the protein CASSSGGEPFPYEQYF.

The gene calls are TRBV20-1 and TRBJ2-1, with D hard to call. Trimming took off 7 bases at V and 6 bases at J, with 19 bases between the two ends. The length of the CDR3 is 14 residues. The germline V gene has CDR1 DFQATT and CDR2 SNEGSKA (reference sequence). The CDR3 DNA is TGCAGTGTCACCTACATAGGCTACGGCAATGAGCAGTTCTTC. Protein sequence: CSVTYIGYGNEQFF.